This T cell receptor (beta chain) was sequenced in a study of beta chain features in type 1 diabetes. Germline CDR1 SGHNT, CDR2 YENEEA. V was clipped by 1 base and J by 3 bases, with 19 bases between them. The CDR3 covers 18 residues. This clone was seen ten or more times. What it binds is unknown. Sequencing targeted expressed TCRB transcripts, as all isolated RNA had been reverse transcribed. Produced via immunoSEQ multiplex PCR; TCRdb's table is partial and in-frame only. Of under 300,000 clones listed, roughly 8% are singletons. Findings of the study overall: Sampled from patients, naive, central memory and Treg TCRB repertoires appeared more similar than those sampled from healthy donors.

Sequencing was performed on central memory CD4+ T cells from blood. The sequence came from a woman aged 18-29 years in good health. The rearrangement links TRBV11-3 to TRBJ1-3; possibly TRBD1 for D (5 bases). This CDR3 reads CASSLVHLDPGNGNTIYF. The CDR3 DNA reads TGTGCCAGCAGCTTAGTCCATTTGGATCCAGGGAATGGAAACACCATATATTTT.